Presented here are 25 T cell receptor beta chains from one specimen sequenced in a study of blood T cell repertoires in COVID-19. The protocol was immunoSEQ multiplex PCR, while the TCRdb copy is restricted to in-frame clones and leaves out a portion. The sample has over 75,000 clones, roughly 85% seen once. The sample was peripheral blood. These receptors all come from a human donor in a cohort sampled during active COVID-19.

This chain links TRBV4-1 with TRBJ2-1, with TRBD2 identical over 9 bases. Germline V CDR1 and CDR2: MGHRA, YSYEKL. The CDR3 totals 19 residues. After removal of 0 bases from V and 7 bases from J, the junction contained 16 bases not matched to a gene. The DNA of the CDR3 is TGCGCCAGCAGCCAAGACCGGGGTCAAAGCCTAGCGGGGAAGAATGAGCAGTTCTTC. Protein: CASSQDRGQSLAGKNEQFF.

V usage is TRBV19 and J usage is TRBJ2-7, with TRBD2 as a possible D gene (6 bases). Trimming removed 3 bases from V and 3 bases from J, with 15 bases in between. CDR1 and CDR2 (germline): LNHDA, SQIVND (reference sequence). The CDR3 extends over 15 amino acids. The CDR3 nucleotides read TGTGCCAGTAGTATTCGGGGGAGTTCCCTCTACGAGCAGTACTTC. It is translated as CASSIRGSSLYEQYF.

The chain's CDR3 is CASSLTGQGVTQYF. The CDR3 DNA reads as TGTGCCAGCAGCTTAACGGGACAGGGTGTTACCCAGTACTTC. This sequence joins TRBV7-7 and TRBJ2-5; 9 bases agree with TRBD1. The CDR3 runs to 14 residues. Per germline, CDR1 SSHAT and CDR2 FNYEAQ (reference sequence). J lost 8 bases, V lost 2 bases, and 6 bases had no gene match. Full variable domain (missing parts from reference TRBV7-7 and TRBJ2-5): GAGVSQSPRYKVTKRGQDVTLRCDPISSHATLYWYQQALGQGPEFLTYFNYEAQPDKSGLPSDRFSAERPEGSISTLTIQRTEQRDSAMYRCASSLTGQGVTQYFGPGTRLLVL.

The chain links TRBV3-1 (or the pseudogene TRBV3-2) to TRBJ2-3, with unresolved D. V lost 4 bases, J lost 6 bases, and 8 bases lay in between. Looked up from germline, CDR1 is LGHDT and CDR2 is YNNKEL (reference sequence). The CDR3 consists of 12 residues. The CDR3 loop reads CASSLRPDTQYF. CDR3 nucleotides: TGTGCCAGCAGCCTCCGTCCGGATACGCAGTATTTT.

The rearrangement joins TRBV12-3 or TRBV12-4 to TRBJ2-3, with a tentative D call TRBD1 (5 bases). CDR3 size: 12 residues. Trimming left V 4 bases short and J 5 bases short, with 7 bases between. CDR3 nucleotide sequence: TGTGCCAGCAGTTCCGACAGAGATACGCAGTATTTT. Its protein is CASSSDRDTQYF.

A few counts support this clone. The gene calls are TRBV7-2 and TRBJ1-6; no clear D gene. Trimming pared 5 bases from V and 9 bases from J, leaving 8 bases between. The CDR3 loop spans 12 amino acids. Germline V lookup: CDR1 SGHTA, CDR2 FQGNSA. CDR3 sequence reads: CASSQYPSPLHF. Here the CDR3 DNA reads TGTGCCAGCAGCCAGTATCCTTCACCCCTCCACTTT.

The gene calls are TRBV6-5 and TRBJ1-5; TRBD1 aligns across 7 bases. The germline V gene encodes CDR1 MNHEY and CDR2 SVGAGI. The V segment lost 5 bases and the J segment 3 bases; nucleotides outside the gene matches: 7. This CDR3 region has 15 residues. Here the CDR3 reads CASSPDRVSNQPQHF. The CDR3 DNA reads TGTGCCAGCAGTCCCGACAGGGTCTCCAATCAGCCCCAGCATTTT.

CDR3 sequence reads: CASTKTRGENSPLHF. The CDR3 coding sequence is TGTGCCAGCACCAAAACCCGGGGAGAGAATTCACCCCTCCACTTT. This chain uses TRBV7-9 with TRBJ1-6; D not resolved. Looked up from germline, CDR1 is SEHNR and CDR2 is FQNEAQ (reference sequence). V gave up 7 bases and J gave up 7 bases, with 17 bases separating them. This CDR3 region has 15 residues.

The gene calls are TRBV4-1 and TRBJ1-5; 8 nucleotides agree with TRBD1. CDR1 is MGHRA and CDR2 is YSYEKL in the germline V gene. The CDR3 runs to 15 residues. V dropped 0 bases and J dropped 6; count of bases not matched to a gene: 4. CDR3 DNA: TGCGCCAGCAGCCAAGAGGCAGGGGGCCGTCAGCCCCAGCATTTT. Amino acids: CASSQEAGGRQPQHF.

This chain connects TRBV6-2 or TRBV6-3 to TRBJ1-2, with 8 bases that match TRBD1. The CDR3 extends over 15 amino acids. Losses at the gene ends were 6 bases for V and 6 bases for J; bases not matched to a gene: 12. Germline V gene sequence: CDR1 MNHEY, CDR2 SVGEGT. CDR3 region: CASRPQGAKSHGYTF. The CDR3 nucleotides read TGTGCCAGCAGGCCTCAGGGGGCGAAATCCCATGGCTACACCTTC.

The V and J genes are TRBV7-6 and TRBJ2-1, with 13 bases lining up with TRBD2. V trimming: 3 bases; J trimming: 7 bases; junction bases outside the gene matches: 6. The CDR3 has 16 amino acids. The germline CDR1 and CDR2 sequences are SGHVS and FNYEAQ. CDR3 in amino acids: CASSLAGLAGRNEQFF. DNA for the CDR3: TGTGCCAGCAGCTTGGCGGGACTAGCGGGAAGGAATGAGCAGTTCTTC.

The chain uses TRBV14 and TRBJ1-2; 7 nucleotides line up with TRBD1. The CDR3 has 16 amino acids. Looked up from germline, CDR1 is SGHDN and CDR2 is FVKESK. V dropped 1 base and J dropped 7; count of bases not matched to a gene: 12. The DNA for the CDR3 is TGTGCCAGCAGCCAAGCCTGGACAGGACGGACGAGTGGCTACACCTTC. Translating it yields CASSQAWTGRTSGYTF.

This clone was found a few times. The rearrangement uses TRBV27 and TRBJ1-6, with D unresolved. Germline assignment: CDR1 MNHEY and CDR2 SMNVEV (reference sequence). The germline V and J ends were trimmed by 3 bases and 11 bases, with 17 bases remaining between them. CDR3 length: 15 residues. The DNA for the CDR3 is TGTGCCAGCAGTTTCGGTCTCCGGGTTCCCACACCCCTCCACTTT. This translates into CASSFGLRVPTPLHF.

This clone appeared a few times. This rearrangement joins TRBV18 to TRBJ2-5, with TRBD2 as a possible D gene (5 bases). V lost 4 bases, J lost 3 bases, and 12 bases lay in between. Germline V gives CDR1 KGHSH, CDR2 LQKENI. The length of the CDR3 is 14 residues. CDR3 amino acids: CASSLETGKETQYF. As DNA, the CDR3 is TGTGCCAGCTCACTCGAAACGGGGAAAGAGACCCAGTACTTC.

CDR3 protein: CASSVGGGASSPLHF. CDR3 bases: TGTGCCAGCAGCGTAGGAGGGGGCGCAAGTTCACCCCTCCACTTT. The V call is TRBV9, the J call TRBJ1-6; 7 bases agree with TRBD1. Per the germline V gene, CDR1 is SGDLS and CDR2 is YYNGEE. The V gene end was trimmed by 0 bases and the J gene end by 9 bases; junction bases not matched to a gene: 6. The CDR3 extends over 15 amino acids.

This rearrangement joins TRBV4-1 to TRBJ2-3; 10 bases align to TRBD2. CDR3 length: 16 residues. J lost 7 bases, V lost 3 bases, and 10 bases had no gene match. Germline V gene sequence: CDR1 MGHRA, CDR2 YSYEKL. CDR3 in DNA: TGCGCCAGCAGCCAGACTCTTAGCGGGGGGTGGAATACGCAGTATTTT. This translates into CASSQTLSGGWNTQYF.

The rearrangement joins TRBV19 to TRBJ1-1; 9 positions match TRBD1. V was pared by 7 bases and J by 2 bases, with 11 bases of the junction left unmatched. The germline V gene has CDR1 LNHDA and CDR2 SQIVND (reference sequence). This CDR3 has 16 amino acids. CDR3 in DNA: TGTGCCAGTAACCTCTTACCGGGACAGGGTAACACTGAAGCTTTCTTT. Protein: CASNLLPGQGNTEAFF.

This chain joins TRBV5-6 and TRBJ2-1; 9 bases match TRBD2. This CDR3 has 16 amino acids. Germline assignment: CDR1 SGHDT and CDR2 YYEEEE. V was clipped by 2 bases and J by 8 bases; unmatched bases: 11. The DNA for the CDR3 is TGTGCCAGCAGCTTCTCGCCTAGCGGGACCGGCCATGAGCAGTTCTTC. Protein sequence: CASSFSPSGTGHEQFF.

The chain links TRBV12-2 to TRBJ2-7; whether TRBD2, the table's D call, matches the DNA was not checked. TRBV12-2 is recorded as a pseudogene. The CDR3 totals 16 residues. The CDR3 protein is CASRLPGTSGTYEQYF. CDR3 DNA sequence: TGTGCAAGTCGCTTACCCGGGACTAGCGGAACCTACGAGCAGTACTTC.

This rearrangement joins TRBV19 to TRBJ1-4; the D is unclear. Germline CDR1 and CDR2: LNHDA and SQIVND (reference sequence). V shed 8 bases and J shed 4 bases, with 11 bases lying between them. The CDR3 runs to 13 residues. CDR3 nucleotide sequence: TGTGCCAGTGGCGGGCAGATTAATGAAAAACTGTTTTTT. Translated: CASGGQINEKLFF.

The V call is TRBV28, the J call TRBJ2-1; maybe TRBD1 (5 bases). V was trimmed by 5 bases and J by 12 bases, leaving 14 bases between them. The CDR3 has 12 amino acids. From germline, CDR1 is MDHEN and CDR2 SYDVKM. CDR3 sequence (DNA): TGTGCCAGCAGTCCGACCAAGGACACGCAGTTCTTC. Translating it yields CASSPTKDTQFF.

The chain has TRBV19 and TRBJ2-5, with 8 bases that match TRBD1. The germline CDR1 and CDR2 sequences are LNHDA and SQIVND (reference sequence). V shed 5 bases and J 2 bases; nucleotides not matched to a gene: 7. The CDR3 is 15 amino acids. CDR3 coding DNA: TGTGCCAGTAGTGATGGACAGGGCCTTCAAGAGACCCAGTACTTC. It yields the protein CASSDGQGLQETQYF.

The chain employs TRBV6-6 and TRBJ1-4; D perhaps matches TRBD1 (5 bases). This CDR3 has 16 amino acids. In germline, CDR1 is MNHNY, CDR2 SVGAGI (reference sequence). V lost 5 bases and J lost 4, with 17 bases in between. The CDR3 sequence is CASSRGAGYLNEKLFF. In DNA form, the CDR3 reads TGTGCCAGCAGTCGAGGGGCGGGGTATCTTAATGAAAAACTGTTTTTT.

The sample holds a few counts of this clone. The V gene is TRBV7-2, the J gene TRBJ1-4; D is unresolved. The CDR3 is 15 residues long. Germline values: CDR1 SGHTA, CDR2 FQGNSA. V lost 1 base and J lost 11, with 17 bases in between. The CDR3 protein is CASSLEAGLGFKLFF. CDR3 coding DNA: TGTGCCAGCAGCTTAGAAGCGGGGTTGGGGTTTAAACTGTTTTTT.

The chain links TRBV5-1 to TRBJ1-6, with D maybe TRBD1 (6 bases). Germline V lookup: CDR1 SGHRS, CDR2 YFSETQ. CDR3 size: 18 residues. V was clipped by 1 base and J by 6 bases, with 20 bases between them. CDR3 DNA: TGCGCCAGCAGCTTGAGAGGGGGGGAAGACAGTTTTAATTCACCCCTCCACTTT. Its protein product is CASSLRGGEDSFNSPLHF.